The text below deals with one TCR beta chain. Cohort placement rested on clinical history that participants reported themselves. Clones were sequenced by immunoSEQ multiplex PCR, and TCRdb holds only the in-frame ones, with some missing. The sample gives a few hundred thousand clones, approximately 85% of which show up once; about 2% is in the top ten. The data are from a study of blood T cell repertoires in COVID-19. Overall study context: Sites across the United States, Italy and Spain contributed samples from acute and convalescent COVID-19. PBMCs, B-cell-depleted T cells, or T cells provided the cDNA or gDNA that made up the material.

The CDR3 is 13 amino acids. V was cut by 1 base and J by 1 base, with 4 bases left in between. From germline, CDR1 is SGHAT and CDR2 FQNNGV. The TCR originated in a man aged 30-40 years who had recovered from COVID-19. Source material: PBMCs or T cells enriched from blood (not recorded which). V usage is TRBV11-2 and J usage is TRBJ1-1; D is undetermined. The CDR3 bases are TGTGCCAGCAGCTTAGGAGGGAACACTGAAGCTTTCTTT. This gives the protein CASSLGGNTEAFF.